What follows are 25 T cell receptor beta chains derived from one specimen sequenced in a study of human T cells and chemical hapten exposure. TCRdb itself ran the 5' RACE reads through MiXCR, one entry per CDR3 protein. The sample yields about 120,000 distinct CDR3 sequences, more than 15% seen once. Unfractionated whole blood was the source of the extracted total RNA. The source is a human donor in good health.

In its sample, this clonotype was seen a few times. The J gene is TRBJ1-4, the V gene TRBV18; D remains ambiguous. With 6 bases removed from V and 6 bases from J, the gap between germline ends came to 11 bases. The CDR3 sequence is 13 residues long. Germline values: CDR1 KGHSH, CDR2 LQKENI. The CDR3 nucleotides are TGTGCCAGCTCCCAGCGGAGGGATGAAAAACTGTTTTTT. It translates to CASSQRRDEKLFF.

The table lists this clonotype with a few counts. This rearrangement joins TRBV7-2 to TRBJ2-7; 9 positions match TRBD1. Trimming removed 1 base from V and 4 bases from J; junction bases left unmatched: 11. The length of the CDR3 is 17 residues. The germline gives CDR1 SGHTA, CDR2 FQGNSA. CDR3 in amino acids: CASSLGGGGQGPYEQYF. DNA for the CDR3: TGTGCCAGCAGCTTAGGTGGAGGCGGACAGGGGCCTTACGAGCAGTACTTC.

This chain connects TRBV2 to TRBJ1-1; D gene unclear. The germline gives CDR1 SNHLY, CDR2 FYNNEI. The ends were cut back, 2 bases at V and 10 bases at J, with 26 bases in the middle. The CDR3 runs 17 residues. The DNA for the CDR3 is TGTGCCAGCAGTGAATGGTGGGCCCAGTTGGTATTAGTTGGAGCTTTCTTT. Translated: CASSEWWAQLVLVGAFF.

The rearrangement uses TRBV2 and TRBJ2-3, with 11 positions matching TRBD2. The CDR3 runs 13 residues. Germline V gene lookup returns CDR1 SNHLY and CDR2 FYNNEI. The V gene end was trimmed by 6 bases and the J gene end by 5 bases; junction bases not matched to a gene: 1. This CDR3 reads CASRGTSGDTQYF. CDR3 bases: TGTGCCAGCAGGGGGACTAGCGGAGATACGCAGTATTTT.

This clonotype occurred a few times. The CDR3 reads CALGPSTGIGPGELFF. The CDR3 DNA follows: TGTGCCCTGGGCCCCTCGACAGGGATCGGGCCCGGGGAGCTGTTTTTT. This rearrangement joins TRBV7-7 to TRBJ2-2, with 7 bases aligning to TRBD1. Germline lookup yields CDR1 SSHAT and CDR2 FNYEAQ (reference sequence). The CDR3 totals 16 residues. Losses at the gene ends were 11 bases for V and 6 bases for J; bases not matched to a gene: 18.

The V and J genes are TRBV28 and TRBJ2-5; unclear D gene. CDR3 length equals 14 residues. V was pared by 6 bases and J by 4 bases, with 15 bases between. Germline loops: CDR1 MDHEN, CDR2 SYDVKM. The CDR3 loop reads CASSLRPPLETQYF. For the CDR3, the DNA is TGTGCCAGCAGCCTAAGACCCCCGTTAGAGACCCAGTACTTC.

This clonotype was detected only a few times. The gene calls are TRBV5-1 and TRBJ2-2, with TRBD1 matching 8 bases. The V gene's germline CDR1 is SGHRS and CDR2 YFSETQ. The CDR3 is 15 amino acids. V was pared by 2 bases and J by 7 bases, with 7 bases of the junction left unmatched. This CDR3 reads CASSFRQGTSGELFF. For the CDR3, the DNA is TGCGCCAGCAGCTTTCGACAGGGGACGAGCGGGGAGCTGTTTTTT.

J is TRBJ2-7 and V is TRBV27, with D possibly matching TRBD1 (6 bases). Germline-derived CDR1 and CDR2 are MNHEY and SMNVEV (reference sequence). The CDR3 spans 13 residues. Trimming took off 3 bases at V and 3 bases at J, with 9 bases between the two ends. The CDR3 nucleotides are TGTGCCAGCAGTTTCCAACAGGGCTACGAGCAGTACTTC. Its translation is CASSFQQGYEQYF.

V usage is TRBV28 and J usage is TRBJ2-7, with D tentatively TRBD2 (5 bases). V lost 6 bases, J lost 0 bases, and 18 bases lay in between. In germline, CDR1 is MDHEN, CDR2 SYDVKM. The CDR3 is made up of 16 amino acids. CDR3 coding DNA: TGTGCCAGCAGGACCCAGATCAGGACTCACTCCTACGAGCAGTACTTC. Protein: CASRTQIRTHSYEQYF. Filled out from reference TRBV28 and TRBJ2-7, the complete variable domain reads DVKVTQSSRYLVKRTGEKVFLECVQDMDHENMFWYRQDPGLGLRLIYFSYDVKMKEKGDIPEGYSVSREKKERFSLILESASTNQTSMYLCASRTQIRTHSYEQYFGPGTRLTVT.

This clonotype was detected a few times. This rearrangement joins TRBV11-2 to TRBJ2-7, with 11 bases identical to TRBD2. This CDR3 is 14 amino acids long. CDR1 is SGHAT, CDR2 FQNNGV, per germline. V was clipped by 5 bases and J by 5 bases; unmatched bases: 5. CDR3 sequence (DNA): TGTGCCAGCAGCCAGCTAGCGGGAGGTAACGAGCAGTACTTC. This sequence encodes CASSQLAGGNEQYF.

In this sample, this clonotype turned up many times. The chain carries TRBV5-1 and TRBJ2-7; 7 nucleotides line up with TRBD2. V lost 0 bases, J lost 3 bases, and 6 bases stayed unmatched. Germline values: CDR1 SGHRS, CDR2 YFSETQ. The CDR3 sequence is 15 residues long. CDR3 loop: CASSLEGLADYEQYF. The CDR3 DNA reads TGCGCCAGCAGCTTGGAAGGTCTAGCGGACTACGAGCAGTACTTC.

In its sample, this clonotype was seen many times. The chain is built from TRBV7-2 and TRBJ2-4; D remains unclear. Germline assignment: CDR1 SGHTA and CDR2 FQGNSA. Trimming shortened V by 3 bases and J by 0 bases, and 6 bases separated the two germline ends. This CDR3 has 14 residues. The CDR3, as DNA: TGTGCCAGCAGCTTCCCTCCAGCCAAAAACATTCAGTACTTC. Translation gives CASSFPPAKNIQYF.

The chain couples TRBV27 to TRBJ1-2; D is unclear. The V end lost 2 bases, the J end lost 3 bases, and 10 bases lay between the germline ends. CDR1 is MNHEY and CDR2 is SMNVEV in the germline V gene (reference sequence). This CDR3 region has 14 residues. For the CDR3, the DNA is TGTGCCAGCAGTTTAGGGCAGTGGGACTATGGCTACACCTTC. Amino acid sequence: CASSLGQWDYGYTF.

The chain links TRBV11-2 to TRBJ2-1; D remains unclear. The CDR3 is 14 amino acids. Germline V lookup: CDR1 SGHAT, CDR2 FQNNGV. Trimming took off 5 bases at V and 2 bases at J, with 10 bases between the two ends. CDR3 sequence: CASSPRPTYNEQFF. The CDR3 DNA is TGTGCCAGCAGCCCCCGGCCGACCTACAATGAGCAGTTCTTC.

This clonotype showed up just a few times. CDR3 bases: TGCAGTGCCCTATCTAGCGGGAGGTTAGTCAATGAGCAGTTCTTC. This gives the protein CSALSSGRLVNEQFF. The chain employs TRBV20-1 and TRBJ2-1; TRBD2 matches 11 bases. CDR1 is DFQATT and CDR2 is SNEGSKA in the germline V gene (reference sequence). The V segment lost 6 bases and the J segment 6 bases; nucleotides outside the gene matches: 10. This CDR3 is built from 15 residues.

The CDR3 here is CAWKWGGRAFF. DNA for the CDR3: TGTGCCTGGAAATGGGGAGGACGAGCTTTCTTT. This chain joins TRBV30 and TRBJ1-1; no definite D call. The CDR3 totals 11 residues. V lost 4 bases, J lost 10 bases, and 13 bases lay in between. Looked up from germline, CDR1 is GTSNPN and CDR2 is SVGIG (reference sequence).

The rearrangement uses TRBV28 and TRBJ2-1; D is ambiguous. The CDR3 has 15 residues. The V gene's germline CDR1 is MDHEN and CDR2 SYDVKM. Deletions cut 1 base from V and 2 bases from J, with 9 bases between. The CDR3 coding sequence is TGTGCCAGCAGTTTATCCCTAAACCCCTACAATGAGCAGTTCTTC. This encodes CASSLSLNPYNEQFF.

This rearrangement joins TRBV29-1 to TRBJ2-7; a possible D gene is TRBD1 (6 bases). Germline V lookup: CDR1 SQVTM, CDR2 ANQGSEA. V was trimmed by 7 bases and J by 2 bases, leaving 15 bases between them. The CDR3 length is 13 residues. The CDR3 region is CSAGDPGPYEQYF. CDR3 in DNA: TGCAGCGCAGGGGATCCCGGCCCCTACGAGCAGTACTTC.

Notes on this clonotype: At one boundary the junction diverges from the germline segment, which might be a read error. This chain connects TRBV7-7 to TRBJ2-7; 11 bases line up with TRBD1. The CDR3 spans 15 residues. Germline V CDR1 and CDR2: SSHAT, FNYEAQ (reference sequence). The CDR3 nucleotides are TGTGCTAGCAGCCAAGGGGGACAGGGGGTCTACGAGCAGTACTTC. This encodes CASSQGGQGVYEQYF.

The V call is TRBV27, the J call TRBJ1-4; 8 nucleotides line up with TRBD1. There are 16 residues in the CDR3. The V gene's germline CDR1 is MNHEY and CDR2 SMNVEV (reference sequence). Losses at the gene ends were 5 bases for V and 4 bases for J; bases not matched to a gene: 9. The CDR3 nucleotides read TGTGCCAGCAGTCCGCGGACAGGGAGGGATAATGAAAAACTGTTTTTT. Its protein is CASSPRTGRDNEKLFF. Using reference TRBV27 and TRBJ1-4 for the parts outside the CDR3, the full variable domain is EAQVTQNPRYLITVTGKKLTVTCSQNMNHEYMSWYRQDPGLGLRQIYYSMNVEVTDKGDVPEGYKVSRKEKRNFPLILESPSPNQTSLYFCASSPRTGRDNEKLFFGSGTQLSVL.

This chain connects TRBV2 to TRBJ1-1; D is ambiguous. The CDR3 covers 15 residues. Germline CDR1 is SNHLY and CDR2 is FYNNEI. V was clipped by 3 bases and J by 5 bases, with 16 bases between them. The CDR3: CASSDLMKERTEAFF. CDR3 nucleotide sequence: TGTGCCAGCAGTGATTTAATGAAGGAGAGGACTGAAGCTTTCTTT.

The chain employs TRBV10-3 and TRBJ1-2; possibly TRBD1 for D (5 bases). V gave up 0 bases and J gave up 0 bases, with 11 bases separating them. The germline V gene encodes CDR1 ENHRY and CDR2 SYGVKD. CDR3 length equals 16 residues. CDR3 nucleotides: TGTGCCATCAGTGAGTCCTACCAGGGACCTAACTATGGCTACACCTTC. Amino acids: CAISESYQGPNYGYTF.

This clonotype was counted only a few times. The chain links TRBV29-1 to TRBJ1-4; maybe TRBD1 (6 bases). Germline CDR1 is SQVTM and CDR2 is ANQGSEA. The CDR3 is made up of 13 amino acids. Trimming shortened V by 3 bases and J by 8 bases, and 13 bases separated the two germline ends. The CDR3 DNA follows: TGCAGCGTTGACGAACAGGGTAGCGAAAAACTGTTTTTT. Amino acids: CSVDEQGSEKLFF.

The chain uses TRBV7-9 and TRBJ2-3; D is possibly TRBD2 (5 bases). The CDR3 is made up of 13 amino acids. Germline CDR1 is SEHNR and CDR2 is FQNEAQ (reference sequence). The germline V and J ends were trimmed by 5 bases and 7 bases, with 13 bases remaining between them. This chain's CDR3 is CASSPRTFHTQYF. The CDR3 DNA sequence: TGTGCCAGCAGCCCCCGGACTTTCCATACGCAGTATTTT.

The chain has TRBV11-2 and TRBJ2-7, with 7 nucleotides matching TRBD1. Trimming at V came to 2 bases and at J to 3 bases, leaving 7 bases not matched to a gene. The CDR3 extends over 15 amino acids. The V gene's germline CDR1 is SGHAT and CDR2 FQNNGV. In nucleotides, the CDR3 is TGTGCCAGCAGCTTACCCCGGGACAGAGGCTACGAGCAGTACTTC. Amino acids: CASSLPRDRGYEQYF. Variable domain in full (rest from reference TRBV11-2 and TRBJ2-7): EAGVAQSPRYKIIEKRQSVAFWCNPISGHATLYWYQQILGQGPKLLIQFQNNGVVDDSQLPKDRFSAERLKGVDSTLKIQPAKLEDSAVYLCASSLPRDRGYEQYFGPGTRLTVT.